This passage covers 25 T cell receptor beta chains from one sample sequenced in a study of control samples from healthy donors and cancer patients. The table came from immunoSEQ multiplex PCR; TCRdb's copy has only in-frame clones and leaves some out. This table has tens of thousands of clones, 70% to 85% appearing once. Source material: PBMCs. These receptors were taken from a man aged 55 to 70 with head and neck cancer.

This clone was seen once. V usage is TRBV29-1 and J usage is TRBJ2-7; D assignment may be TRBD1 or TRBD2 (5 bases each). Germline loops: CDR1 SQVTM, CDR2 ANQGSEA. Trimming took off 7 bases at V and 2 bases at J, with 18 bases between the two ends. The CDR3 loop spans 14 amino acids. In nucleotides, the CDR3 is TGCAGCGCCCTTTTCGGGACGCCCGCCTACGAGCAGTACTTC. Protein: CSALFGTPAYEQYF.

This sequence joins TRBV28 and TRBJ1-6; D remains ambiguous. The CDR3 covers 14 residues. Germline CDR1 and CDR2: MDHEN and SYDVKM. V was shortened by 2 bases and J by 9 bases, with 11 bases between the two germline ends. In nucleotides, the CDR3 is TGTGCCAGCAGTTTACCGCCGAGGAGTTCACCCCTCCACTTT. It specifies CASSLPPRSSPLHF.

The chain couples TRBV18 to TRBJ2-3, with D perhaps given as TRBD1 or TRBD2 (5 bases each). The CDR3 covers 15 residues. Germline V CDR1 and CDR2: KGHSH, LQKENI. V lost 6 bases to trimming and J lost 1 base, with 14 bases between them. CDR3 region: CASSPGRRGTDTQYF. CDR3 coding DNA: TGTGCCAGCTCCCCGGGACGTAGGGGCACAGATACGCAGTATTTT.

The CDR3: CAISRESGANVLTF. The DNA for the CDR3 is TGTGCCATCAGTAGGGAGTCTGGGGCCAACGTCCTGACTTTC. The rearrangement links TRBV10-3 to TRBJ2-6, with TRBD2 as a possible D gene (5 bases). V was pared by 5 bases and J by 1 base, with 6 bases between. Looked up from germline, CDR1 is ENHRY and CDR2 is SYGVKD. The length of the CDR3 is 14 residues.

The V gene is TRBV27, the J gene TRBJ2-7; TRBD1 or TRBD2 may be the D gene (6 bases each). Germline V gives CDR1 MNHEY, CDR2 SMNVEV (reference sequence). This CDR3 is built from 14 residues. Trimming left V 1 base short and J 5 bases short, with 12 bases between. The CDR3 DNA follows: TGTGCCAGCAGTTTATTTCCGGGGGCCAACGAGCAGTACTTC. It codes for CASSLFPGANEQYF.

The V call is TRBV4-1, the J call TRBJ1-3, with D tentatively TRBD1 (5 bases). Germline CDR1 and CDR2: MGHRA and YSYEKL. The CDR3 covers 14 residues. The germline V and J ends were trimmed by 4 bases and 0 bases, with 7 bases remaining between them. CDR3 amino acids: CASSLGGSGNTIYF. CDR3 nucleotides: TGCGCCAGCAGCCTCGGGGGCTCTGGAAACACCATATATTTT.

The gene calls are TRBV24-1 and TRBJ2-1, with 9 bases lining up with TRBD1. Germline values: CDR1 KGHDR, CDR2 SFDVKD. V lost 4 bases, J lost 8 bases, and 11 bases stayed unmatched. This CDR3 has 16 residues. DNA of the CDR3: TGTGCCACCAGTGACACCCCGGACAGGGGTGGGGATGAGCAGTTCTTC. Residues: CATSDTPDRGGDEQFF.

The CDR3 region has the DNA TGTGCCAGCAGTTTGGAAAGGGCTACTGAAGCTTTCTTT. Amino acid sequence: CASSLERATEAFF. This chain links TRBV28 with TRBJ1-1; D remains unclear. The CDR3 spans 13 residues. CDR1 is MDHEN and CDR2 is SYDVKM in the germline V gene. Trimming shortened V by 3 bases and J by 5 bases, and 10 bases separated the two germline ends. The full variable domain, completed using reference TRBV28 and TRBJ1-1, is DVKVTQSSRYLVKRTGEKVFLECVQDMDHENMFWYRQDPGLGLRLIYFSYDVKMKEKGDIPEGYSVSREKKERFSLILESASTNQTSMYLCASSLERATEAFFGQGTRLTVV.

The chain couples TRBV28 to TRBJ2-5, with D possibly TRBD1 on 5 matching bases. Trimming pared 10 bases from V and 2 bases from J, leaving 14 bases between. In germline, CDR1 is MDHEN, CDR2 SYDVKM. There are 13 residues in the CDR3. For the CDR3, the DNA is TGTGCCACGTTACAACAGGTACAAGAGACCCAGTACTTC. Translation gives CATLQQVQETQYF.

The chain employs TRBV6-4 and TRBJ1-1; possible D gene TRBD1, 5 bases. CDR1 is MRHNA, CDR2 SNTAGT, per germline. Trimming stripped 0 bases from V and 4 bases from J, with 9 bases between. The CDR3 is 14 residues long. The CDR3 DNA follows: TGTGCCAGCAGTGACTCAGGGGAGAGCACTGAAGCTTTCTTT. This translates into CASSDSGESTEAFF.

CDR3 nucleotides: TGTGCCAGCAGCGGCAGCAACTCTGGAAACACCATATATTTT. Protein product: CASSGSNSGNTIYF. V is TRBV14 and J is TRBJ1-3; D is unresolved. This CDR3 comprises 14 residues. Germline loops: CDR1 SGHDN, CDR2 FVKESK. Trimming pared 5 bases from V and 0 bases from J, leaving 8 bases between.

By its share, this clone is medium-sized. This chain joins TRBV5-8 and TRBJ2-7, with D unresolved. The CDR3 runs to 14 residues. Germline V gene lookup returns CDR1 SGHTS and CDR2 YDEGEE. The V end lost 4 bases, the J end lost 0 bases, and 11 bases lay between the germline ends. CDR3 in amino acids: CASSGSAASYEQYF. The CDR3 nucleotides are TGTGCCAGCAGCGGGTCTGCCGCCTCCTACGAGCAGTACTTC.

V and J are TRBV18 and TRBJ2-2; a weak D match, TRBD2 (6 bases). Germline values: CDR1 KGHSH, CDR2 LQKENI. The germline V and J ends were trimmed by 3 bases and 2 bases, with 10 bases remaining between them. This CDR3 is 15 amino acids long. This chain's CDR3 is CASSPRDSNTGELFF. The CDR3 region has the DNA TGTGCCAGCTCACCTCGGGACTCCAACACCGGGGAGCTGTTTTTT.

The gene calls are TRBV29-1 and TRBJ1-4; D might be TRBD1 (6 bases). The germline V and J ends were trimmed by 0 bases and 7 bases, with 15 bases remaining between them. The CDR3 is made up of 15 amino acids. The germline V gene encodes CDR1 SQVTM and CDR2 ANQGSEA. CDR3 nucleotides: TGCAGCGTTGAAGATCAGACAGGTTTAGGTGAAAAACTGTTTTTT. Its protein is CSVEDQTGLGEKLFF.

CDR3 sequence: CASTEGAGAYNEQFF. As DNA, the CDR3 is TGTGCCAGCACAGAGGGGGCAGGGGCCTACAATGAGCAGTTCTTC. The chain links TRBV28 to TRBJ2-1; 7 bases line up with TRBD1. The CDR3 has 15 residues. V trimming: 7 bases; J trimming: 2 bases; junction bases outside the gene matches: 8. CDR1 is MDHEN and CDR2 is SYDVKM in the germline V gene.

The V and J genes are TRBV6-1 and TRBJ1-6, with 9 bases fitting TRBD1. The CDR3 covers 19 residues. After removal of 2 bases from V and 1 base from J, the junction contained 9 bases not matched to a gene. Germline V lookup: CDR1 MNHNS, CDR2 SASEGT. The DNA for the CDR3 is TGTGCCAGCAGTGAAAGCGCCGGGACAGGGAGTTCCTATAATTCACCCCTCCACTTT. Translation gives CASSESAGTGSSYNSPLHF.

The rearrangement links TRBV4-2 to TRBJ2-7; maybe TRBD1 (5 bases). Germline V gene sequence: CDR1 LGHNA, CDR2 YNFKEQ. CDR3 length equals 14 residues. Between the trimmed V and J ends, which lost 0 bases and 5 bases, there was a span of 11 bases. CDR3 sequence reads: CASSQEGVDDEQYF. Here the CDR3 DNA reads TGTGCCAGCAGCCAAGAAGGGGTCGACGACGAGCAGTACTTC.

This chain links TRBV10-2 with TRBJ2-7, with no clear D. V was shortened by 3 bases and J by 0 bases, with 12 bases between the two germline ends. Germline V gives CDR1 WSHSY, CDR2 SAAADI. The CDR3 extends over 15 amino acids. The CDR3 sequence: CASSDTLSYSYEQYF. CDR3 nucleotide sequence: TGCGCCAGCAGTGATACTTTAAGCTACTCCTACGAGCAGTACTTC.

This clone is medium-sized. The chain couples TRBV29-1 to TRBJ2-1; 7 bases fit TRBD1. The length of the CDR3 is 16 residues. Trimming took 1 base from V and 1 from J; bases not matched to a gene: 7. In germline, CDR1 is SQVTM, CDR2 ANQGSEA. The CDR3 bases are TGCAGCGTTGAAGCTCCGGACAGGAATTCCTACAATGAGCAGTTCTTC. Translated: CSVEAPDRNSYNEQFF.

The genes are TRBV5-1 and TRBJ2-1; the D gene is possibly TRBD2 (7 bases). CDR3 length equals 17 residues. The germline V gene encodes CDR1 SGHRS and CDR2 YFSETQ. V lost 0 bases to trimming and J lost 10 bases, with 23 bases between them. The CDR3: CASSLVQVRGAPWEQFF. The DNA for the CDR3 is TGCGCCAGCAGCTTGGTCCAAGTACGGGGGGCTCCATGGGAGCAGTTCTTC.

In its sample, this clone was seen once. The chain links TRBV2 to TRBJ2-1; D uncertain. The CDR3 runs 11 residues. Germline V gene data show CDR1 as SNHLY and CDR2 as FYNNEI. Trimming took off 0 bases at V and 11 bases at J, with 5 bases between the two ends. The CDR3 nucleotides are TGTGCCAGCAGTGAAGCTGGGAAGCAGTTCTTC. It is translated as CASSEAGKQFF.

This sequence joins TRBV14 and TRBJ2-2, with D uncertain. CDR3 length: 12 amino acids. CDR1 and CDR2 (germline): SGHDN, FVKESK. V was clipped by 6 bases and J by 6 bases, with 8 bases between them. For the CDR3, the DNA is TGTGCCAGCAGGCGGCTGGCCGGGGAGCTGTTTTTT. Its translation: CASRRLAGELFF.

This chain joins TRBV7-2 and TRBJ1-6; D not resolved. V shed 2 bases and J shed 6 bases, with 17 bases lying between them. Germline assignment: CDR1 SGHTA and CDR2 FQGNSA. The CDR3 is 17 amino acids. CDR3 bases: TGTGCCAGCAGCTTACTACCGTCAGGTCAAATTAATTCACCCCTCCACTTT. Its protein is CASSLLPSGQINSPLHF.

The chain joins TRBV15 to TRBJ2-6; D remains ambiguous. Germline V CDR1 and CDR2: LNHNV, YYDKDF (reference sequence). V lost 2 bases to trimming and J lost 1 base, with 15 bases between them. The CDR3 contains 18 residues. Here the CDR3 reads CATSRPPGLGSGANVLTF. The CDR3 nucleotides are TGTGCCACCAGCAGACCACCGGGCCTGGGATCTGGGGCCAACGTCCTGACTTTC.

The V call is TRBV2, the J call TRBJ2-7; no definite D call. Trimming removed 7 bases at V and 6 bases at J, with 10 bases between. This CDR3 contains 11 residues. CDR1 is SNHLY, CDR2 FYNNEI, per germline. CDR3 sequence: CASTQISEQYF. The CDR3 DNA reads TGTGCCAGCACACAGATCTCCGAGCAGTACTTC.